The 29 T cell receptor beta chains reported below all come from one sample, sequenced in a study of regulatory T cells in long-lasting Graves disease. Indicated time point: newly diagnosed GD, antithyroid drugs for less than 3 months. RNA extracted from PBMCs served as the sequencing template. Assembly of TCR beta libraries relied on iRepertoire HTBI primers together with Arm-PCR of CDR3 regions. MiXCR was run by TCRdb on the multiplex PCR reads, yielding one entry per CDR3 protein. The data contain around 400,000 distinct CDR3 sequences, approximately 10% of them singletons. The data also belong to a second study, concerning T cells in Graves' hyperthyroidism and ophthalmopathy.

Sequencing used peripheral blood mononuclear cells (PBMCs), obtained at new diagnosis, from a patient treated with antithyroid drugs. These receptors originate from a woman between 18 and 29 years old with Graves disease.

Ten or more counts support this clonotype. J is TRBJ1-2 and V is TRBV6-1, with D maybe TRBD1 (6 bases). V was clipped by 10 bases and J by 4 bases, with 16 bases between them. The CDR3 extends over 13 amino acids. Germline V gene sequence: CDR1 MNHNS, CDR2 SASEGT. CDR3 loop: CATTGGASYGYTF. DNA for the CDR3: TGTGCCACGACCGGGGGCGCAAGCTATGGCTACACCTTC.

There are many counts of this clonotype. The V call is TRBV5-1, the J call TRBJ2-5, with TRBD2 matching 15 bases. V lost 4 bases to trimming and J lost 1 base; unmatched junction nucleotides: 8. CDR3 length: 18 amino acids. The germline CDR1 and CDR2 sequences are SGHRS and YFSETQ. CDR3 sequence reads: CASSGRTSGRAGQETQYF. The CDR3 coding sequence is TGCGCCAGCAGCGGGAGGACTAGCGGGAGGGCGGGCCAAGAGACCCAGTACTTC.

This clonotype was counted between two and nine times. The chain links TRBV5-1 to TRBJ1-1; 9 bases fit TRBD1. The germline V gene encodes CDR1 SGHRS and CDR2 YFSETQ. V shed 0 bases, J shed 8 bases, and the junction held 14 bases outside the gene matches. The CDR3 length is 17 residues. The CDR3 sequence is CASSLGTYRGLRPEAFF. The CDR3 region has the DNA TGCGCCAGCAGCTTGGGGACCTACAGGGGGCTACGTCCCGAAGCTTTCTTT.

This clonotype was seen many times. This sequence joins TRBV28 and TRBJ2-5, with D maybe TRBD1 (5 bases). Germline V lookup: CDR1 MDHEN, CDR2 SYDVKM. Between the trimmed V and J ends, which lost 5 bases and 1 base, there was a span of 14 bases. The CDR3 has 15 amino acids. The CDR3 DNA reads TGTGCCAGCAGTAAAGACTGGGGCTTCCAAGAGACCCAGTACTTC. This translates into CASSKDWGFQETQYF.

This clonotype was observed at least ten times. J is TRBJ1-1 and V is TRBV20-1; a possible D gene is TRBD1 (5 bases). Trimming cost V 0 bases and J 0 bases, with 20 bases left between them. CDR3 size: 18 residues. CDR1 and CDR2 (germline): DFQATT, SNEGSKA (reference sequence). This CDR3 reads CSARDQRQPVALNTEAFF. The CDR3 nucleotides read TGCAGTGCTAGAGATCAGAGACAGCCGGTCGCTCTGAACACTGAAGCTTTCTTT.

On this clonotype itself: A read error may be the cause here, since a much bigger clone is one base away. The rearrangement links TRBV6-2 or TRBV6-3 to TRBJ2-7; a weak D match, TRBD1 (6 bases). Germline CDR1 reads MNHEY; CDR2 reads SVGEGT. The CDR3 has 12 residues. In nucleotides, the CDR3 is TGTGCCAACAGTACACAGGGCTACGAGCAGTACGTC. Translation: CANSTQGYEQYV.

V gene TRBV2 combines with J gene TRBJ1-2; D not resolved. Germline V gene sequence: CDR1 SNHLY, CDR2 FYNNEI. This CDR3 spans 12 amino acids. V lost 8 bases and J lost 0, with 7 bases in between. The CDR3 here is CASVISNYGYTF. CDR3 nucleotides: TGTGCCAGCGTCATCTCTAACTATGGCTACACCTTC.

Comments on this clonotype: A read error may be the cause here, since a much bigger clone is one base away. CDR3 region: CASSVGGSGELFF. The CDR3 bases are TGTGCCAGCAGCGTAGGGGGGTCCGGGGAGCTGTTTTTT. This sequence joins TRBV9 and TRBJ2-2; D is tentatively TRBD1 or TRBD2 (5 bases each). The CDR3 extends over 13 amino acids. Looked up from germline, CDR1 is SGDLS and CDR2 is YYNGEE. The V end was cut by 0 bases, the J end by 6 bases, with 6 bases between.

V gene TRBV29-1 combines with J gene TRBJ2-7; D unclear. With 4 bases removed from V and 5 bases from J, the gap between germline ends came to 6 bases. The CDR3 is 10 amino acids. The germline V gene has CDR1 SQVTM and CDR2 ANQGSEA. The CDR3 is CSVAQDEQYF. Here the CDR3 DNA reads TGCAGCGTTGCTCAGGACGAGCAGTACTTC.

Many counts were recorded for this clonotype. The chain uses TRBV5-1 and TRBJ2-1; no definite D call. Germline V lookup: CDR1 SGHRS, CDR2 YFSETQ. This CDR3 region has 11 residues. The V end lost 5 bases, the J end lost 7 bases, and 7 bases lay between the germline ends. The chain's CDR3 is CASRVGNEQFF. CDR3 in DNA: TGCGCCAGCAGAGTGGGGAATGAGCAGTTCTTC.

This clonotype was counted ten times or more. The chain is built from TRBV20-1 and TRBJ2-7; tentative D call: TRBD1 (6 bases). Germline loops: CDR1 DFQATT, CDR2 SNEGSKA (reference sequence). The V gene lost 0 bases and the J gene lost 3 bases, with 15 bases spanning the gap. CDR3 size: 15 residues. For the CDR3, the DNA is TGCAGTGCTAGAGAGTGCAGGGGCGCTGTCTACGAGCAGTACTTC. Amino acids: CSARECRGAVYEQYF.

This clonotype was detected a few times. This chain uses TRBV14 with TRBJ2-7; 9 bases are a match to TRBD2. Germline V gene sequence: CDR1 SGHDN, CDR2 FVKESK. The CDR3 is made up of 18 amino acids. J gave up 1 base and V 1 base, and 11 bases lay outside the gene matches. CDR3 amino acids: CASSQGSLAGLMSYEQYF. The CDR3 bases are TGTGCCAGCAGCCAAGGCTCCCTAGCGGGATTGATGTCCTACGAGCAGTACTTC.

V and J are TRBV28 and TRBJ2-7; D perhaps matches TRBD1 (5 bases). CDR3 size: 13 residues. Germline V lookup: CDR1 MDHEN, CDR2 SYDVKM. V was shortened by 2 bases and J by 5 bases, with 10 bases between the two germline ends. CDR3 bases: TGTGCCAGCAGTTTAGGGCAGGGCGACGAGCAGTACTTC. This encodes CASSLGQGDEQYF.

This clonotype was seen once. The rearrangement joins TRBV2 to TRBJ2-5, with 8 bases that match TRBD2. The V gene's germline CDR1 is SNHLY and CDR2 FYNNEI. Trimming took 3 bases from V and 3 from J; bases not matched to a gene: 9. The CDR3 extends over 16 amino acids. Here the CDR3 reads CASSEGSGDLKETQYF. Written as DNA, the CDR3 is TGTGCCAGCAGTGAGGGTAGCGGGGACTTGAAAGAGACCCAGTACTTC.

This CDR3 is CASSSRLAGNRTDTQYF. The CDR3 DNA reads as TGTGCCAGCAGTTCTAGACTAGCGGGGAACCGCACAGATACGCAGTATTTT. V usage is TRBV27 and J usage is TRBJ2-3; 11 positions agree with TRBD2. The V and J ends lost 4 bases and 1 base, in that order; junction bases with no gene match: 7. CDR1 is MNHEY and CDR2 is SMNVEV in the germline V gene (reference sequence). The CDR3 loop spans 17 amino acids.

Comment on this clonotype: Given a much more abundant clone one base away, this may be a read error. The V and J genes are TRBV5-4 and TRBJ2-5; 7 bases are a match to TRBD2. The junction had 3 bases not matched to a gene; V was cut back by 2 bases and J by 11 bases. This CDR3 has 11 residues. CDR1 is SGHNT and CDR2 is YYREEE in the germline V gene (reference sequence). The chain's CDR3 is CASSLGLEQYF. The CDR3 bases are TGTGCCAGCAGCTTAGGACTAGAGCAGTACTTC.

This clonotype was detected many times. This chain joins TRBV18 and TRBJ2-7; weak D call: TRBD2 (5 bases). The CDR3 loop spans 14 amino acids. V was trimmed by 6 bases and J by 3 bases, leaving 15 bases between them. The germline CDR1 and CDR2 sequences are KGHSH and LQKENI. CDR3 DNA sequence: TGTGCCAGCTCGCTACCCGGGAACAACTACGAGCAGTACTTC. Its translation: CASSLPGNNYEQYF. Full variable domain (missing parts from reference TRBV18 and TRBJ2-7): NAGVMQNPRHLVRRRGQEARLRCSPMKGHSHVYWYRQLPEEGLKFMVYLQKENIIDESGMPKERFSAEFPKEGPSILRIQQVVRGDSAAYFCASSLPGNNYEQYFGPGTRLTVT.

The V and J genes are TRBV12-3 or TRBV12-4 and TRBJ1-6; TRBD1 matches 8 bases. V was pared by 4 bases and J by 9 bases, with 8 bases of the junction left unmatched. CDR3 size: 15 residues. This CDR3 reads CASSSTGGASSPLHF. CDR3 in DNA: TGTGCCAGCAGTTCAACAGGGGGTGCAAGTTCACCCCTCCACTTT.

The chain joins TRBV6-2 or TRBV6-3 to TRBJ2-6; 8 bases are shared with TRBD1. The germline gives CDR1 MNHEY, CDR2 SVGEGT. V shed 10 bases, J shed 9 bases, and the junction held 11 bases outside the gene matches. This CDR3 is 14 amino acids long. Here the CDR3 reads CATRDRGLYNVLTF. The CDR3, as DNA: TGTGCCACACGTGACAGGGGTCTTTACAACGTCCTGACTTTC.

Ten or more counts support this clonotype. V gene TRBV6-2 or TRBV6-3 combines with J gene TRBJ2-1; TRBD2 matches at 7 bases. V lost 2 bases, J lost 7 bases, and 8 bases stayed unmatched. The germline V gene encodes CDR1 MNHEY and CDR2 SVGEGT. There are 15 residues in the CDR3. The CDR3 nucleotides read TGTGCCAGCAGTTACAGGCGGGAGAACAGGAATGAGCAGTTCTTC. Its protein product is CASSYRRENRNEQFF.

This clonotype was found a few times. The CDR3 coding sequence is TGTGCCAGCAGTTACTCGAAGGCAGGGGCCTACAATCAGCCCCAGCATTTT. Protein: CASSYSKAGAYNQPQHF. The chain joins TRBV6-2 or TRBV6-3 to TRBJ1-5; maybe TRBD1 (6 bases). The germline CDR1 and CDR2 sequences are MNHEY and SVGEGT. The length of the CDR3 is 17 residues. V lost 0 bases and J lost 3, with 15 bases in between.

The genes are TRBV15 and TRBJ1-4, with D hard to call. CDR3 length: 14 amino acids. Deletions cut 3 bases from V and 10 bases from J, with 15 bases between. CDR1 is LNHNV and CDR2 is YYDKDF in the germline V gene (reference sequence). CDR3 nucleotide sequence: TGTGCCACCAGCAGCGGCTCGCGGGGTGCAAAACTGTTTTTT. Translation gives CATSSGSRGAKLFF.

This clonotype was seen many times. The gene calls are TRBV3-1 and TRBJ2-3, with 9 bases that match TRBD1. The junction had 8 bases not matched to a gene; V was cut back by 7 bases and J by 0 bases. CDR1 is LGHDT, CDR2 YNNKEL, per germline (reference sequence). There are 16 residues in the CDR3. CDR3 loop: CASKGTGTTSTDTQYF. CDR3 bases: TGTGCCAGCAAAGGGACAGGGACGACTAGCACAGATACGCAGTATTTT.

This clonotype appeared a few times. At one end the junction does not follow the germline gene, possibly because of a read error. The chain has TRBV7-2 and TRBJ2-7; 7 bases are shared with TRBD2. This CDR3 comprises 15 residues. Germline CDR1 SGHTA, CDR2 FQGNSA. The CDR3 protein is CVSSLSAGVSYEQYF. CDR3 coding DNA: TGTGTCAGCAGCTTATCGGCGGGGGTCTCCTACGAGCAGTACTTC.

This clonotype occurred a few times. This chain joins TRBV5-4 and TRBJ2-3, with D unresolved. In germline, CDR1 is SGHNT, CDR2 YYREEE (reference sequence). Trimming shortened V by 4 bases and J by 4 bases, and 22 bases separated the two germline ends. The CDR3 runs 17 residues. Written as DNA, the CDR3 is TGTGCCAGCAGCCTACGGGCGTCGGCTTTCCGAGCAGATACGCAGTATTTT. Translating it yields CASSLRASAFRADTQYF.

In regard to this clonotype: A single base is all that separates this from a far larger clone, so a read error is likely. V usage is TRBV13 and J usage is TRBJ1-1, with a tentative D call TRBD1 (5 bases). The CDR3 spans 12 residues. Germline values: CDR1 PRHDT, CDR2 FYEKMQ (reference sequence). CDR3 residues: CASSLSGTEALF. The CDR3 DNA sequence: TGTGCCAGCAGTCTCTCCGGGACTGAAGCTCTCTTT.

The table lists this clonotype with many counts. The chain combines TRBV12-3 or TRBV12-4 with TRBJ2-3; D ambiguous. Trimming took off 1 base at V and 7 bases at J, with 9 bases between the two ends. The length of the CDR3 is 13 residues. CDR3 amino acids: CASSLGPFHTQYF. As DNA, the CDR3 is TGTGCCAGCAGTTTAGGTCCATTCCATACGCAGTATTTT.

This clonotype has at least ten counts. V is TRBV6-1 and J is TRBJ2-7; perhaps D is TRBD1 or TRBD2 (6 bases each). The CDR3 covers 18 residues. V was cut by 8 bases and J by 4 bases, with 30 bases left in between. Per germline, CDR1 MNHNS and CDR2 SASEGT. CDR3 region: CASSGRLPRGAREYEQYF. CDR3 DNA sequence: TGTGCCAGCTCAGGTAGACTCCCGAGGGGGGCTCGTGAATACGAGCAGTACTTC.

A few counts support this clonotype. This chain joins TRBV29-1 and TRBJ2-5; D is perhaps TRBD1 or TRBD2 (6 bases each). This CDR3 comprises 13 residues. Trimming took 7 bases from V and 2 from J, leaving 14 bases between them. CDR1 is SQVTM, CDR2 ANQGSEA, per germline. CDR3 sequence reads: CSGQRGQQETQYF. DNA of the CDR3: TGCAGCGGCCAACGGGGGCAGCAAGAGACCCAGTACTTC.